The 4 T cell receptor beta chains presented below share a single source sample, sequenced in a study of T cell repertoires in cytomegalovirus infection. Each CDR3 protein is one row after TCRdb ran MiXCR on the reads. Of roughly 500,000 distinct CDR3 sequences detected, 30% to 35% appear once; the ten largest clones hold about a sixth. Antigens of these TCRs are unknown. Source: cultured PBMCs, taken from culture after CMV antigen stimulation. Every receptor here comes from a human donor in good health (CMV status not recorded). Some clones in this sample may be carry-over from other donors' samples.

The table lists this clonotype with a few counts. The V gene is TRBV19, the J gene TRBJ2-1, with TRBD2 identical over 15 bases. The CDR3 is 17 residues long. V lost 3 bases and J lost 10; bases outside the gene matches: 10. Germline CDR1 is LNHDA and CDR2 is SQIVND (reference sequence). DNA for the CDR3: TGTGCCAGTAGTATGCCCCCCGGGACTAGCGGGAGGATGGAGCAGTTCTTC. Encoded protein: CASSMPPGTSGRMEQFF. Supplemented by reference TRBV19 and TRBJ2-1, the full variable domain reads DGGITQSPKYLFRKEGQNVTLSCEQNLNHDAMYWYRQDPGQGLRLIYYSQIVNDFQKGDIAEGYSVSREKKESFPLTVTSAQKNPTAFYLCASSMPPGTSGRMEQFFGPGTRLTVL.

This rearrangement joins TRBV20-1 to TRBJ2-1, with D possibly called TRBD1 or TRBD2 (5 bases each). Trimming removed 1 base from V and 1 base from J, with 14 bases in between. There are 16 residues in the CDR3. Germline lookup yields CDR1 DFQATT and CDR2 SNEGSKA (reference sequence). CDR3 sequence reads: CSARATGTSSYNEQFF. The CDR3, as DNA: TGCAGTGCTAGAGCAACCGGGACCTCTTCCTACAATGAGCAGTTCTTC.

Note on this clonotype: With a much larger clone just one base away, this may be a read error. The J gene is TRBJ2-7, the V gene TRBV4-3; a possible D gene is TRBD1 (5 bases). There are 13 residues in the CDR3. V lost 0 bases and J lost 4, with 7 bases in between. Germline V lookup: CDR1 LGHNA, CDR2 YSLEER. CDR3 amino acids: CASSQDAGYEQYF. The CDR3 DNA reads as TGCGCCAGCAGCCAAGATGCAGGGTACGAGCAGTACTTC.

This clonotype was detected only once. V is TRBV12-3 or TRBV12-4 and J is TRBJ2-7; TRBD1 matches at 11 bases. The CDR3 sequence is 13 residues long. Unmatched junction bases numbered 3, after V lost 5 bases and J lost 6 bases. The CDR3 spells CASSVGQGAEQYV. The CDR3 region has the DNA TGTGCCAGCAGTGTTGGACAGGGGGCCGAGCAGTACGTC.